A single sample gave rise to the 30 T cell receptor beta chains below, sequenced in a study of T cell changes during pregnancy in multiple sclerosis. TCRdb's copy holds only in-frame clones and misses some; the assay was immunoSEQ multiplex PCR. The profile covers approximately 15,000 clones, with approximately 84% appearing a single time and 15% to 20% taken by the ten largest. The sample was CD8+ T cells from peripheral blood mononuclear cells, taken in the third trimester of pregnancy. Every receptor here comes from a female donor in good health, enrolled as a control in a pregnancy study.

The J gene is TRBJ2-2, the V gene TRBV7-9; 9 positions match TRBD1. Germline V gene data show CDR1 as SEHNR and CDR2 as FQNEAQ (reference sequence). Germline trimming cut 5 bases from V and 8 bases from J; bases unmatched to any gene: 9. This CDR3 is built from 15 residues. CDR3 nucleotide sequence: TGTGCCAGCAGCCGACAACAGGGGGCTGCGGGGGAGCTGTTTTTT. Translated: CASSRQQGAAGELFF.

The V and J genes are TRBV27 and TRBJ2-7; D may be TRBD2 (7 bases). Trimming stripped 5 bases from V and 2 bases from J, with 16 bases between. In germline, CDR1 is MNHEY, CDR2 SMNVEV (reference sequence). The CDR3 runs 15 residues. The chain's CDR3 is CASSAEGGPAYEQYF. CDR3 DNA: TGTGCCAGCAGTGCCGAGGGGGGGCCGGCCTACGAGCAGTACTTC.

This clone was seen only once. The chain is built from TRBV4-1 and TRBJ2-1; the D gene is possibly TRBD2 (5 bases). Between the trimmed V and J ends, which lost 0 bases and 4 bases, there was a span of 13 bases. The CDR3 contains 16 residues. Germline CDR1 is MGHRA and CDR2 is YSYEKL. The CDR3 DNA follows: TGCGCCAGCAGCCAAGATAACCCACGGGGTTACAATGAGCAGTTCTTC. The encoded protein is CASSQDNPRGYNEQFF.

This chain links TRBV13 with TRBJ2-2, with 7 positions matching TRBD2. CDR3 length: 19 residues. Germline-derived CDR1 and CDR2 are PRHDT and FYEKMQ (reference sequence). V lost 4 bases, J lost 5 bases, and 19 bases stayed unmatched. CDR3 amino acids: CASSSYRGLVGALTGELFF. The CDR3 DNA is TGTGCCAGCAGCTCCTACCGCGGACTAGTCGGTGCTTTGACCGGGGAGCTGTTTTTT.

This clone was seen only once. CDR3 DNA: TGTGCCAGCAGCGCCCCCCGGGTGAACACTGAAGCTTTCTTT. Translation gives CASSAPRVNTEAFF. The chain links TRBV6-1 to TRBJ1-1; D is unresolved. V shed 6 bases and J shed 0 bases, with 11 bases lying between them. The CDR3 consists of 14 residues. Per the germline V gene, CDR1 is MNHNS and CDR2 is SASEGT.

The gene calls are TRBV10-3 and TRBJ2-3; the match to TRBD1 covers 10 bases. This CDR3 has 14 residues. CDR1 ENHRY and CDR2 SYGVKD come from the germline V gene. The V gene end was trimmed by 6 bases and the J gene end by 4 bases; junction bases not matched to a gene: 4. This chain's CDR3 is CAIRYGQGADTQYF. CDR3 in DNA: TGTGCCATCAGGTACGGACAGGGGGCAGATACGCAGTATTTT.

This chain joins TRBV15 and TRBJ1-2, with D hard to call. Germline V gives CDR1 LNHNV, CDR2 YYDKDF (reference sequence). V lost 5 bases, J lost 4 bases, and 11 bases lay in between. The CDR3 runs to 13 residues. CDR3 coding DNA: TGTGCCACCAGCCCCCGGGAGTTCTATGGCTACACCTTC. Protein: CATSPREFYGYTF.

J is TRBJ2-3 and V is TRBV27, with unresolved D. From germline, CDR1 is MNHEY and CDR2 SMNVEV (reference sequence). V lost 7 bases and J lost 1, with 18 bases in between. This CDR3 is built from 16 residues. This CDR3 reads CASNGHLSAGTDTQYF. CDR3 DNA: TGTGCCAGCAACGGTCACCTCAGCGCTGGCACAGATACGCAGTATTTT.

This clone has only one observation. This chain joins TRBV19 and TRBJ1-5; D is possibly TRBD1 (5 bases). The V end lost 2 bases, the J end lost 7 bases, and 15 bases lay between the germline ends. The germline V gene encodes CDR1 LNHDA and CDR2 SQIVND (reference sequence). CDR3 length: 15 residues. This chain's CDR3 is CASSIPSRVWQPQHF. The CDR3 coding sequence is TGTGCCAGTAGTATACCGTCCAGGGTATGGCAGCCCCAGCATTTT.

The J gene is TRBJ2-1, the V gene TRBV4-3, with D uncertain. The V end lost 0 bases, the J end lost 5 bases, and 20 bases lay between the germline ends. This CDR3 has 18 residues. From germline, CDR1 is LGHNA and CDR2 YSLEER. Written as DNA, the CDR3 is TGCGCCAGCAGCCAAGACCCTTATGTCTGGGCCCCCGACAATGAGCAGTTCTTC. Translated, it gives CASSQDPYVWAPDNEQFF.

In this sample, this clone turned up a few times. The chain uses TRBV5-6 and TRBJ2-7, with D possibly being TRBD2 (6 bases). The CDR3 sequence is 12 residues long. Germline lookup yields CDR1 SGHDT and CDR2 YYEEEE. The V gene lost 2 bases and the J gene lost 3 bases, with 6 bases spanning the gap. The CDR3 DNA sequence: TGTGCCAGCAGCTTCGGGGGCTACGAGCAGTACTTC. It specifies CASSFGGYEQYF.

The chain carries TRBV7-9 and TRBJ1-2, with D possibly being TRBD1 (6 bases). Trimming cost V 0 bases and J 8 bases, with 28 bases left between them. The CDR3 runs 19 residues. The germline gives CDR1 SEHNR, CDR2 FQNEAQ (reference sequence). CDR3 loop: CASSLAPERRDTGGWGYTF. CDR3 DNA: TGTGCCAGCAGCTTAGCCCCAGAACGAAGGGACACGGGGGGCTGGGGCTACACCTTC.

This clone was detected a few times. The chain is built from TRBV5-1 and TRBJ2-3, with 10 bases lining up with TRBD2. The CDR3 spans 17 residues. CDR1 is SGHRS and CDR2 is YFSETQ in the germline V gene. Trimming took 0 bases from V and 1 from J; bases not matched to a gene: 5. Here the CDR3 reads CASSLDSGRLRTDTQYF. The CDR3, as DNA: TGCGCCAGCAGCTTGGATAGCGGGAGGCTTCGCACAGATACGCAGTATTTT. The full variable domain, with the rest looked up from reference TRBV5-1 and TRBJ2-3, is KAGVTQTPRYLIKTRGQQVTLSCSPISGHRSVSWYQQTPGQGLQFLFEYFSETQRNKGNFPGRFSGRQFSNSRSEMNVSTLELGDSALYLCASSLDSGRLRTDTQYFGPGTRLTVL.

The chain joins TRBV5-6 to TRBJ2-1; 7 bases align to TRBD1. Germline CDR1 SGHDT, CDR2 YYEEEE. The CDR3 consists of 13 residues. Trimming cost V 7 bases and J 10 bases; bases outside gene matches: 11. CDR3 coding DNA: TGTGCCAGCCCGGGACAGTCCGGCAGGGAGCAGTTCTTC. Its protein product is CASPGQSGREQFF. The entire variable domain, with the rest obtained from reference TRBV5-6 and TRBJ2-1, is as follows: DAGVTQSPTHLIKTRGQQVTLRCSPKSGHDTVSWYQQALGQGPQFIFQYYEEEERQRGNFPDRFSGHQFPNYSSELNVNALLLGDSALYLCASPGQSGREQFFGPGTRLTVL.

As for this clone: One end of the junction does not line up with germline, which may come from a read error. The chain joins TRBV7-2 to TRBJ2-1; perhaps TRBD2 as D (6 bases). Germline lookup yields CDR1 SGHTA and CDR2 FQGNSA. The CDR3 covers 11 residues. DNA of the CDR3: TGTGCCAGCAGCTACTTGACCGGAGGGGTCTTC. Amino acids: CASSYLTGGVF. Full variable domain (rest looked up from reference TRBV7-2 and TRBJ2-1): GAGVSQSPSNKVTEKGKDVELRCDPISGHTALYWYRQSLGQGLEFLIYFQGNSAPDKSGLPSDRFSAERTGGSVSTLTIQRTQQEDSAVYLCASSYLTGGVFGPGTRLTVL.

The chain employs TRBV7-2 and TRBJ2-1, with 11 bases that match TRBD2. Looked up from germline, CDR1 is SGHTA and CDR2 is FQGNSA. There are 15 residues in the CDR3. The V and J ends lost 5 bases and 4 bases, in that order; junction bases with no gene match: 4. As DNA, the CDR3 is TGTGCCAGCAGCCCCGGGACTAGCGGTTACAATGAGCAGTTCTTC. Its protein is CASSPGTSGYNEQFF.

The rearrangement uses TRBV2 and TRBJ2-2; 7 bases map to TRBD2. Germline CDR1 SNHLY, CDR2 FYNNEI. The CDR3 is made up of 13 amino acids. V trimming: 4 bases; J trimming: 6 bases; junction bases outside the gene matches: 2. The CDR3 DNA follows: TGTGCCAGCAGTGCAGGGAGGGCCGGGGAGCTGTTTTTT. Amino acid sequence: CASSAGRAGELFF.

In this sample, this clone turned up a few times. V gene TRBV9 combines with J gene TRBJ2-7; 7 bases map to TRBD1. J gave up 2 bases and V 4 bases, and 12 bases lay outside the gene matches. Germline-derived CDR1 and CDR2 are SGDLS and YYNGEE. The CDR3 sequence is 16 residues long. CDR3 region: CASSPSKKGAPYEQYF. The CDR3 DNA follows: TGTGCCAGCAGCCCTTCGAAGAAGGGGGCCCCCTACGAGCAGTACTTC.

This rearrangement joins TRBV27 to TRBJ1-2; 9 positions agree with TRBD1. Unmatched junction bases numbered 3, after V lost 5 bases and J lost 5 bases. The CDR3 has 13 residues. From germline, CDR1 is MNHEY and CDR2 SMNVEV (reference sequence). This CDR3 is CASSPGTGYGYTF. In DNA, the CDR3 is TGTGCCAGCAGTCCCGGGACAGGGTATGGCTACACCTTC.

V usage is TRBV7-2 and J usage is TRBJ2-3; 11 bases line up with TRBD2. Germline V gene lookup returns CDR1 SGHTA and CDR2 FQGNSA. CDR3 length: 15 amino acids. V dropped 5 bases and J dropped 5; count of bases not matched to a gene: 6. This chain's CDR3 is CASSATSGALDTQYF. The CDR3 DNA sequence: TGTGCCAGCAGCGCGACTAGCGGGGCATTAGATACGCAGTATTTT.

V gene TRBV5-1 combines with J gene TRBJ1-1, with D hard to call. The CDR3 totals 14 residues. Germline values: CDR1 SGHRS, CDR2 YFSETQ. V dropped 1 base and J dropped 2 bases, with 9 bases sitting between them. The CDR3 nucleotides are TGCGCCAGCAGCTTGTATCTGGGCAACACTGAAGCTTTCTTT. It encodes CASSLYLGNTEAFF.

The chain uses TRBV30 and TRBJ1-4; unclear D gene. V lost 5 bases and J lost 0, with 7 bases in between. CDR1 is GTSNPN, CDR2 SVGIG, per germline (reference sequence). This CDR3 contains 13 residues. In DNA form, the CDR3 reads TGTGCCTGGGCCGGTGCAACTAATGAAAAACTGTTTTTT. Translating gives CAWAGATNEKLFF. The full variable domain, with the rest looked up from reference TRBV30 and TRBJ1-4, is SQTIHQWPATLVQPVGSPLSLECTVEGTSNPNLYWYRQAAGRGLQLLFYSVGIGQISSEVPQNLSASRPQDRQFILSSKKLLLSDSGFYLCAWAGATNEKLFFGSGTQLSVL.

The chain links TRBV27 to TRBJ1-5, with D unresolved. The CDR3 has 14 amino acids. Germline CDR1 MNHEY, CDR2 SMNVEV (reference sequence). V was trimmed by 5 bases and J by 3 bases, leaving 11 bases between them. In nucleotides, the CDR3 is TGTGCCAGCAGTCCGAACAGTTCCAATCAGCCCCAGCATTTT. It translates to CASSPNSSNQPQHF.

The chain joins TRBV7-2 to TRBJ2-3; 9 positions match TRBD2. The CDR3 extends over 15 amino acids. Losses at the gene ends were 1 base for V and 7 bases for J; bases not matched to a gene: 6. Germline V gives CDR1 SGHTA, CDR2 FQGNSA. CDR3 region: CASSLESGRPNTQYF. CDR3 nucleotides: TGTGCCAGCAGCTTAGAGAGCGGGAGGCCGAATACGCAGTATTTT. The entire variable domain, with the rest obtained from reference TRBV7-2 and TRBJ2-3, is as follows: GAGVSQSPSNKVTEKGKDVELRCDPISGHTALYWYRQSLGQGLEFLIYFQGNSAPDKSGLPSDRFSAERTGGSVSTLTIQRTQQEDSAVYLCASSLESGRPNTQYFGPGTRLTVL.

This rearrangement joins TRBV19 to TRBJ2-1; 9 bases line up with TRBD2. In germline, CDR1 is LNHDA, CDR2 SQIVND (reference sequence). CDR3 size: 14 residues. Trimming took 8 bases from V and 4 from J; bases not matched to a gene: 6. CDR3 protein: CASGTSGRYNEQFF. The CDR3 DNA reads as TGTGCCAGTGGTACTAGCGGGCGATACAATGAGCAGTTCTTC.

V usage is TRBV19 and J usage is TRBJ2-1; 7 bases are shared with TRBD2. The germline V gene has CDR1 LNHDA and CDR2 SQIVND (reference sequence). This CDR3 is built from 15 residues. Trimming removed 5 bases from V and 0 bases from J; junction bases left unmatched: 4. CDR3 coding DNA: TGTGCCAGTAGTGCCGGGGGGACCTCCTACAATGAGCAGTTCTTC. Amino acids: CASSAGGTSYNEQFF.

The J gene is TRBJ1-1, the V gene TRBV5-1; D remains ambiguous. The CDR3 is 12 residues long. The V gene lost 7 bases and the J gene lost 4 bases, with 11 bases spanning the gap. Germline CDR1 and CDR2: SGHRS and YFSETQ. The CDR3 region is CASASGSTEAFF. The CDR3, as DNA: TGCGCCAGCGCCTCGGGGTCCACTGAAGCTTTCTTT.

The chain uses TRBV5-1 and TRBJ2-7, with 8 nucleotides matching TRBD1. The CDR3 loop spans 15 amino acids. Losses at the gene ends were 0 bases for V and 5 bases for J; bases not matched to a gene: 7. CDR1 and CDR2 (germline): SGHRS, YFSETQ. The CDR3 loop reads CASSLETWTGNEQYF. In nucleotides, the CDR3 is TGCGCCAGCAGCTTGGAAACTTGGACAGGGAACGAGCAGTACTTC.

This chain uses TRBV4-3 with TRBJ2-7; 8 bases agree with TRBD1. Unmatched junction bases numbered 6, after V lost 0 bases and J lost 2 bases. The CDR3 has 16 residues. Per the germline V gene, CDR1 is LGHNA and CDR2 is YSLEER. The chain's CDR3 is CASSQDPLQGAYEQYF. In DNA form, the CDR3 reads TGCGCCAGCAGCCAAGACCCGCTACAGGGGGCCTACGAGCAGTACTTC.

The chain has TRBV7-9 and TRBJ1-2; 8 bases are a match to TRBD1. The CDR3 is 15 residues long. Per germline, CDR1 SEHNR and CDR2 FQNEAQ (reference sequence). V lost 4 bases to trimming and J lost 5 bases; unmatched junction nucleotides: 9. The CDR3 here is CASSSEQGEGYGYTF. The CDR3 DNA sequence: TGTGCCAGCAGCTCCGAACAGGGGGAGGGGTATGGCTACACCTTC.